The 25 T cell receptor beta chains given below trace back to one sample, sequenced in a study of blood T cell repertoires in COVID-19. Data came from immunoSEQ multiplex PCR; TCRdb stores just in-frame clones and leaves some out. The sample has about 46,000 clones; around 89% are singletons. Material: peripheral blood. The receptors originated from a man aged 45-65 years with active COVID-19.

This clone was detected a few times. The chain recombines TRBV7-3 with TRBJ2-5; 11 bases are shared with TRBD2. V shed 4 bases, J shed 1 base, and the junction held 5 bases outside the gene matches. Germline CDR1 and CDR2: SGHTA and FQGTGA. The CDR3 length is 16 residues. This chain's CDR3 is CASSSPTSGTQETQYF. Here the CDR3 DNA reads TGTGCCAGCAGCTCACCGACTAGCGGGACCCAAGAGACCCAGTACTTC.

This chain links TRBV3-1 (or the pseudogene TRBV3-2) with TRBJ2-2, with 7 bases that match TRBD2. Germline V gene sequence: CDR1 LGHDT, CDR2 YNNKEL (reference sequence). V gave up 0 bases and J gave up 6 bases; unmatched junction bases: 10. CDR3 length equals 17 residues. CDR3 in amino acids: CASSQEGGEGLPGELFF. DNA of the CDR3: TGTGCCAGCAGCCAAGAGGGAGGGGAAGGCCTACCCGGGGAGCTGTTTTTT.

A single count supports this clone. The chain is built from TRBV11-2 and TRBJ2-3; D is unclear. V lost 2 bases, J lost 3 bases, and 3 bases lay in between. There are 12 residues in the CDR3. The germline gives CDR1 SGHAT, CDR2 FQNNGV. For the CDR3, the DNA is TGTGCCAGCAGCTTACAGACAGATACGCAGTATTTT. Translated: CASSLQTDTQYF.

This clone came up a few times. This chain links TRBV14 with TRBJ1-5, with D possibly matching TRBD1 (5 bases). The CDR3 runs to 13 residues. Germline CDR1 reads SGHDN; CDR2 reads FVKESK. Trimming shortened V by 1 base and J by 6 bases, and 7 bases separated the two germline ends. In DNA form, the CDR3 reads TGTGCCAGCAGCCAAGTCGGGGGTCAGCCCCAGCATTTT. It specifies CASSQVGGQPQHF.

The table lists this clone with a count of one. J is TRBJ1-2 and V is TRBV11-2; D is unresolved. This CDR3 is 13 amino acids long. V was cut by 2 bases and J by 0 bases, with 4 bases left in between. Germline CDR1 is SGHAT and CDR2 is FQNNGV. CDR3 sequence reads: CASSLTTNYGYTF. In nucleotides, the CDR3 is TGTGCCAGCAGCTTAACTACTAACTATGGCTACACCTTC. The full variable domain, completed using reference TRBV11-2 and TRBJ1-2, is EAGVAQSPRYKIIEKRQSVAFWCNPISGHATLYWYQQILGQGPKLLIQFQNNGVVDDSQLPKDRFSAERLKGVDSTLKIQPAKLEDSAVYLCASSLTTNYGYTFGSGTRLTVV.

The J gene is TRBJ2-1, the V gene TRBV18; D might be TRBD1 (5 bases). The CDR3 has 16 residues. Trimming took off 3 bases at V and 4 bases at J, with 16 bases between the two ends. The germline gives CDR1 KGHSH, CDR2 LQKENI. CDR3 coding DNA: TGTGCCAGCTCACCGGGGAACCAGGGAACTTACAATGAGCAGTTCTTC. Its protein is CASSPGNQGTYNEQFF.

The chain recombines TRBV27 with TRBJ1-1; TRBD1 is a possible D gene (6 bases). Trimming removed 0 bases from V and 1 base from J, with 9 bases in between. This CDR3 spans 15 amino acids. Germline V gives CDR1 MNHEY, CDR2 SMNVEV (reference sequence). The CDR3 DNA is TGTGCCAGCAGTTTATCTTCCAGGGGGAACACTGAAGCTTTCTTT. This translates into CASSLSSRGNTEAFF.

The V call is TRBV19, the J call TRBJ2-7; 9 bases fit TRBD2. V was pared by 5 bases and J by 7 bases, with 6 bases of the junction left unmatched. Germline V gene data show CDR1 as LNHDA and CDR2 as SQIVND (reference sequence). The CDR3 is 13 amino acids. Here the CDR3 reads CASSSQREVEQYF. The CDR3 DNA is TGTGCCAGTAGTTCCCAGCGGGAGGTTGAGCAGTACTTC.

The table lists this clone with a count of one. At the DNA level, this CDR3 is encoded by other sequences in the same sample as well. V usage is TRBV10-3 and J usage is TRBJ2-1; TRBD2 matches 10 bases. V lost 5 bases, J lost 10 bases, and 11 bases stayed unmatched. The CDR3 spans 15 residues. From germline, CDR1 is ENHRY and CDR2 SYGVKD. The CDR3 bases are TGTGCCATCAGTTGGACTAGCGGAGGCCGGGGAGAGCAGTTCTTC. Translation gives CAISWTSGGRGEQFF.

The rearrangement links TRBV9 to TRBJ1-1, with D maybe TRBD1 (6 bases). V lost 3 bases and J lost 5, with 17 bases in between. The CDR3 extends over 15 amino acids. Germline V gives CDR1 SGDLS, CDR2 YYNGEE. In DNA, the CDR3 is TGTGCCAGCAGCGCCGACGGGGGGCGAGTGACTGAAGCTTTCTTT. This sequence encodes CASSADGGRVTEAFF.

The J gene is TRBJ1-5, the V gene TRBV30, with 8 positions matching TRBD1. The germline gives CDR1 GTSNPN, CDR2 SVGIG (reference sequence). V shed 3 bases, J shed 3 bases, and the junction held 10 bases outside the gene matches. The CDR3 extends over 16 amino acids. CDR3 in DNA: TGTGCCTGGAGGGGAAAAACAGGGGGTTACAATCAGCCCCAGCATTTT. It encodes CAWRGKTGGYNQPQHF. Full variable domain (missing parts from reference TRBV30 and TRBJ1-5): SQTIHQWPATLVQPVGSPLSLECTVEGTSNPNLYWYRQAAGRGLQLLFYSVGIGQISSEVPQNLSASRPQDRQFILSSKKLLLSDSGFYLCAWRGKTGGYNQPQHFGDGTRLSIL.

This chain links TRBV30 with TRBJ2-5, with 12 bases identical to TRBD2. The ends lost 4 bases at V and 5 bases at J; junction bases unmatched: 11. This CDR3 is built from 16 residues. Looked up from germline, CDR1 is GTSNPN and CDR2 is SVGIG (reference sequence). CDR3 DNA: TGTGCCTGGACCACCATCCGGACTAGCGGGACGGAGACCCAGTACTTC. This encodes CAWTTIRTSGTETQYF. Full variable domain (missing parts from reference TRBV30 and TRBJ2-5): SQTIHQWPATLVQPVGSPLSLECTVEGTSNPNLYWYRQAAGRGLQLLFYSVGIGQISSEVPQNLSASRPQDRQFILSSKKLLLSDSGFYLCAWTTIRTSGTETQYFGPGTRLLVL.

This rearrangement joins TRBV7-8 to TRBJ2-3, with 7 bases lining up with TRBD1. The trim removed 3 bases at V and 0 bases at J, leaving 6 bases unmatched. Germline CDR1 reads SGHVS; CDR2 reads FQNEAQ. This CDR3 is built from 16 residues. The CDR3: CASSFGQATSTDTQYF. In nucleotides, the CDR3 is TGTGCCAGCAGCTTTGGACAGGCCACTAGCACAGATACGCAGTATTTT.

This clone was recorded only once. The gene calls are TRBV11-2 and TRBJ2-5; TRBD2 matches 12 bases. Germline loops: CDR1 SGHAT, CDR2 FQNNGV. CDR3 length: 15 amino acids. Unmatched junction bases numbered 6, after V lost 5 bases and J lost 5 bases. The CDR3 bases are TGTGCCAGCAGCCCCGGACTAGCGGGGAAGGAGACCCAGTACTTC. Translation: CASSPGLAGKETQYF.

The chain couples TRBV7-6 to TRBJ2-3, with D possibly matching TRBD1 (5 bases). The CDR3 spans 16 residues. Looked up from germline, CDR1 is SGHVS and CDR2 is FNYEAQ. Trimming cost V 4 bases and J 3 bases, with 17 bases left between them. The CDR3 loop reads CASSSQGSTATDTQYF. The CDR3 nucleotides are TGTGCCAGCAGCTCCCAGGGCTCGACGGCTACAGATACGCAGTATTTT.

The rearrangement uses TRBV7-9 and TRBJ1-2; 10 bases agree with TRBD1. V lost 3 bases and J lost 5; bases outside the gene matches: 6. This CDR3 is 15 amino acids long. Germline V gene data show CDR1 as SEHNR and CDR2 as FQNEAQ (reference sequence). The CDR3 region has the DNA TGTGCCAGCAGCTTGACAGGGGGCAGGAGTTATGGCTACACCTTC. It is translated as CASSLTGGRSYGYTF.

Only one count was recorded for this clone. This rearrangement joins TRBV5-8 to TRBJ2-1; TRBD2 might be the D (5 bases). This CDR3 comprises 15 residues. Trimming removed 0 bases from V and 2 bases from J, with 9 bases in between. Germline CDR1 is SGHTS and CDR2 is YDEGEE. The CDR3 DNA follows: TGTGCCAGCAGCTTGGGAGAGGGTCCCTACAATGAGCAGTTCTTC. Amino acid sequence: CASSLGEGPYNEQFF.

V is TRBV14 and J is TRBJ2-7; TRBD2 matches 9 bases. Germline CDR1 reads SGHDN; CDR2 reads FVKESK. The CDR3 consists of 15 residues. After removal of 3 bases from V and 3 bases from J, the junction contained 6 bases not matched to a gene. The CDR3 nucleotides are TGTGCCAGCAGCCACCTGATGCGGGGGGGCTACGAGCAGTACTTC. Protein product: CASSHLMRGGYEQYF.

The rearrangement links TRBV6-6 to TRBJ2-3, with D hard to call. The V end lost 6 bases, the J end lost 6 bases, and 10 bases lay between the germline ends. Germline CDR1 MNHNY, CDR2 SVGAGI (reference sequence). The CDR3 runs 12 residues. CDR3 loop: CASRIAADTQYF. In DNA form, the CDR3 reads TGTGCCAGCAGGATAGCAGCCGATACGCAGTATTTT.

The V gene is TRBV27, the J gene TRBJ1-6; D is unclear. This CDR3 has 16 residues. CDR1 is MNHEY, CDR2 SMNVEV, per germline (reference sequence). Between the trimmed V and J ends, which lost 0 bases and 5 bases, there was a span of 11 bases. The CDR3 nucleotides are TGTGCCAGCAGTTTATCGGGAGGGCGGAATAATTCACCCCTCCACTTT. This sequence encodes CASSLSGGRNNSPLHF.

This chain connects TRBV30 to TRBJ2-5; D perhaps matches TRBD1 (5 bases). Trimming pared 7 bases from V and 5 bases from J, leaving 17 bases between. The CDR3 totals 13 residues. Per the germline V gene, CDR1 is GTSNPN and CDR2 is SVGIG (reference sequence). Written as DNA, the CDR3 is TGTGCCTCCACTGAAGGGGCTCGGGAGACCCAGTACTTC. It translates to CASTEGARETQYF.

The gene calls are TRBV27 and TRBJ1-2; D is undetermined. The germline gives CDR1 MNHEY, CDR2 SMNVEV (reference sequence). Deletions cut 4 bases from V and 7 bases from J, with 22 bases between. The CDR3 spans 16 residues. DNA of the CDR3: TGTGCCAGCAGTTCAGCCCCGGCCCGTGGGCTCGTTGGCTACACCTTC. It translates to CASSSAPARGLVGYTF.

This clone has just one count. This chain uses TRBV30 with TRBJ2-7; TRBD2 aligns across 16 bases. The CDR3 is made up of 19 amino acids. Germline CDR1 reads GTSNPN; CDR2 reads SVGIG (reference sequence). J lost 0 bases, V lost 2 bases, and 10 bases had no gene match. CDR3: CAWSPPGLAGGPSSYEQYF. The CDR3 bases are TGTGCCTGGAGTCCTCCGGGACTAGCGGGAGGGCCGTCCTCCTACGAGCAGTACTTC.

The genes are TRBV9 and TRBJ2-1; D is possibly TRBD1 (6 bases). The V end lost 3 bases, the J end lost 9 bases, and 16 bases lay between the germline ends. In germline, CDR1 is SGDLS, CDR2 YYNGEE. The CDR3 sequence is 14 residues long. The DNA of the CDR3 is TGTGCCAGCAGCGAGGGGGTGAGTCAGGGTGAGCAGTTCTTC. Its translation: CASSEGVSQGEQFF.

A few counts support this clone. The chain recombines TRBV28 with TRBJ1-2; the match to TRBD1 covers 8 bases. The CDR3 totals 15 residues. CDR1 is MDHEN, CDR2 SYDVKM, per germline. Trimming took 6 bases from V and 6 from J; bases not matched to a gene: 12. This CDR3 is CASSLLTETGDGYTF. CDR3 DNA: TGTGCCAGCAGCCTACTCACGGAGACAGGGGATGGCTACACCTTC.